The 6 T cell receptor beta chains reported below all come from one sample, sequenced in a study of a mutant IDH1 vaccine in newly diagnosed glioma. For these receptors, no antigen is known. Time point: week 5, during vaccination. Doses of 300 ug of mutant IDH1 20-mer peptide were given with topical imiquimod. Assay: immunoSEQ multiplex PCR; the TCRdb copy retains only in-frame clones and omits some. The table includes 50,000 or so clones, around 80% detected once. The sample in question was PBMCs, obtained from a glioma patient whose treatment included an IDH1 peptide vaccine. All receptors derive from a woman aged 45-65 years with glioma.

This sequence joins TRBV7-2 and TRBJ1-5; 7 positions agree with TRBD1. This CDR3 contains 13 residues. V gave up 5 bases and J gave up 5 bases; unmatched junction bases: 3. CDR1 SGHTA and CDR2 FQGNSA come from the germline V gene. CDR3 sequence (DNA): TGTGCCAGCAGCCCAACAGGGGATCAGCCCCAGCATTTT. Translating gives CASSPTGDQPQHF.

The chain combines TRBV7-2 with TRBJ2-3; tentatively, D is TRBD2 (6 bases). Per the germline V gene, CDR1 is SGHTA and CDR2 is FQGNSA. Trimming left V 5 bases short and J 5 bases short, with 20 bases between. This CDR3 has 16 amino acids. CDR3 in amino acids: CASSPAWAGRGDTQYF. The DNA of the CDR3 is TGTGCCAGCAGCCCCGCCTGGGCGGGGAGAGGAGATACGCAGTATTTT.

CDR3: CASGGRVDYGYTF. The CDR3 DNA is TGTGCCAGCGGGGGAAGGGTAGACTATGGCTACACCTTC. The chain couples TRBV27 to TRBJ1-2; D perhaps matches TRBD1 (5 bases). Per germline, CDR1 MNHEY and CDR2 SMNVEV (reference sequence). The V gene lost 8 bases and the J gene lost 3 bases, with 13 bases spanning the gap. CDR3 length: 13 residues.

V is TRBV18 and J is TRBJ1-2; D gene unclear. CDR3 length: 13 residues. CDR1 is KGHSH, CDR2 LQKENI, per germline. V lost 2 bases and J lost 5, with 9 bases in between. The chain's CDR3 is CASSPTDGYGYTF. CDR3 DNA sequence: TGTGCCAGCTCACCAACGGACGGTTATGGCTACACCTTC.

This chain connects TRBV2 to TRBJ2-2, with unresolved D. Germline lookup yields CDR1 SNHLY and CDR2 FYNNEI. The CDR3 is made up of 15 amino acids. Trimming removed 7 bases from V and 2 bases from J, with 14 bases in between. The CDR3 bases are TGTGCCAGCACTTCCCGGGTCGGAAACACCGGGGAGCTGTTTTTT. It yields the protein CASTSRVGNTGELFF.

The V and J genes are TRBV6-1 and TRBJ2-1; 7 bases are a match to TRBD1. The CDR3 extends over 16 amino acids. CDR1 and CDR2 (germline): MNHNS, SASEGT. The junction had 5 bases not matched to a gene; V was cut back by 3 bases and J by 0 bases. The CDR3 reads CASSDGPGGSYNEQFF. The CDR3 DNA follows: TGTGCCAGCAGTGACGGTCCAGGGGGCTCCTACAATGAGCAGTTCTTC.